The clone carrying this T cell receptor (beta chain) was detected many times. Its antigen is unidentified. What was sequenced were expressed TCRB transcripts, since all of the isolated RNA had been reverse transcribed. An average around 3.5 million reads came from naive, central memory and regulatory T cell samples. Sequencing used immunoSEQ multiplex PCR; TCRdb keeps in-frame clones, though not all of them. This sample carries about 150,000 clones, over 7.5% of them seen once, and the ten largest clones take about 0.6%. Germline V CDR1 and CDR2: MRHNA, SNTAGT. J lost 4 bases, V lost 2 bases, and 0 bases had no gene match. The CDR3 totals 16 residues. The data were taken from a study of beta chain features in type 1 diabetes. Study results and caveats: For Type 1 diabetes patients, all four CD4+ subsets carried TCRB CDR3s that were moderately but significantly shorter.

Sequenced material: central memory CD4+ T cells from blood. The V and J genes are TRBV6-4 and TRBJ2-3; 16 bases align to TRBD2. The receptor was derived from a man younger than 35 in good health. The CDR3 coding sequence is TGTGCCAGCAGTGACGGGACTAGCGGGGGGGCAGATACGCAGTATTTT. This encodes CASSDGTSGGADTQYF.